Below, 5 T cell receptor beta chains from the same sample are listed, as sequenced in a study of lymphopenia after photon versus proton radiotherapy. Clones were read by immunoSEQ multiplex PCR, and TCRdb kept only the in-frame ones, dropping some. The sample has around 20,000 clones, over 90% seen once. The sample consisted of peripheral blood, taken from a patient treated with proton-based radiotherapy. The source of these receptors is a woman in her 70s with pancreatic cancer. Some clones in this sample may be carry-over from other donors' samples.

The CDR3 bases are TGTGCCAGCAGCGATACAGGGTCGGTAGACGAAAAACTGTTTTTT. Translating gives CASSDTGSVDEKLFF. The gene calls are TRBV7-2 and TRBJ1-4; D perhaps matches TRBD1 (6 bases). The V gene lost 5 bases and the J gene lost 8 bases, with 18 bases spanning the gap. The CDR3 has 15 residues. Germline V gene sequence: CDR1 SGHTA, CDR2 FQGNSA.

The V call is TRBV2, the J call TRBJ2-4; 7 positions match TRBD1. CDR1 is SNHLY and CDR2 is FYNNEI in the germline V gene. With 3 bases clipped from V and 0 bases from J, the junction kept 2 bases outside the gene matches. CDR3 size: 15 residues. CDR3 coding DNA: TGTGCCAGCAGTGATCACAGGGGAGCCAAAAACATTCAGTACTTC. Translated: CASSDHRGAKNIQYF.

J is TRBJ1-3 and V is TRBV18; D is undetermined. This CDR3 is 15 amino acids long. Trimming cost V 3 bases and J 4 bases, with 13 bases left between them. Per the germline V gene, CDR1 is KGHSH and CDR2 is LQKENI. The CDR3 protein is CASSPNQGLGNTIYF. The DNA of the CDR3 is TGTGCCAGCTCACCGAACCAAGGACTCGGAAACACCATATATTTT.

The chain is built from TRBV30 and TRBJ2-7; no firm D call. The length of the CDR3 is 12 residues. CDR1 and CDR2 (germline): GTSNPN, SVGIG (reference sequence). V was cut by 0 bases and J by 0 bases, with 3 bases left in between. CDR3 sequence: CAWSVFSYEQYF. In DNA form, the CDR3 reads TGTGCCTGGAGTGTATTCTCCTACGAGCAGTACTTC.

The chain is built from TRBV7-8 and TRBJ1-2; 9 bases line up with TRBD1. The CDR3 is made up of 13 amino acids. Per germline, CDR1 SGHVS and CDR2 FQNEAQ. V trimming: 4 bases; J trimming: 8 bases; junction bases outside the gene matches: 5. CDR3 protein: CASSWTGVEGYTF. The CDR3 DNA follows: TGTGCCAGCAGCTGGACAGGGGTGGAGGGCTACACCTTC.